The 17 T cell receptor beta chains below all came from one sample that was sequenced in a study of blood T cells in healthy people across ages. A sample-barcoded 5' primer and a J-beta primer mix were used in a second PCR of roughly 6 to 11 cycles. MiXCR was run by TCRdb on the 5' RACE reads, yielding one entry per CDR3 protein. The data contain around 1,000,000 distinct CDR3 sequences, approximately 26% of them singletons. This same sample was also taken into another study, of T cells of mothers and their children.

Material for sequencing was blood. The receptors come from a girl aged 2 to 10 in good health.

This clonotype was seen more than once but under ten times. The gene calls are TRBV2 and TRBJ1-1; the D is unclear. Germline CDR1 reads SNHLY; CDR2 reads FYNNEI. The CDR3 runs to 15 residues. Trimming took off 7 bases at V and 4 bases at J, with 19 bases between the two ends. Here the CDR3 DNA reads TGTGCCAGCACGAGTTCTGCCGCGGTAGGCACTGAAGCTTTCTTT. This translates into CASTSSAAVGTEAFF.

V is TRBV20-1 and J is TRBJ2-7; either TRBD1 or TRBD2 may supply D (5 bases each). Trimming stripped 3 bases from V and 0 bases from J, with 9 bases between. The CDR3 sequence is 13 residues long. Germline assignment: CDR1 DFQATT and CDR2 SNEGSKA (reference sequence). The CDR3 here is CSASGAPSYEQYF. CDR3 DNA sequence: TGCAGTGCTAGCGGGGCGCCCTCCTACGAGCAGTACTTC.

CDR3 region: CASSLASGAGKETQYF. Here the CDR3 DNA reads TGTGCCAGCAGCTTGGCCTCGGGCGCGGGGAAGGAGACCCAGTACTTC. The rearrangement uses TRBV5-6 and TRBJ2-5; maybe TRBD2 (6 bases). Germline V gives CDR1 SGHDT, CDR2 YYEEEE. CDR3 length: 16 residues. V lost 0 bases and J lost 5, with 17 bases in between.

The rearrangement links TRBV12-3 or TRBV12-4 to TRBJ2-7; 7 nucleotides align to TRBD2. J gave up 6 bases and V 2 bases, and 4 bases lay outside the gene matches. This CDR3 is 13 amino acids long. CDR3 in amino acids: CASSLFGGVEQYF. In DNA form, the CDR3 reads TGTGCCAGCAGTTTATTTGGGGGGGTCGAGCAGTACTTC.

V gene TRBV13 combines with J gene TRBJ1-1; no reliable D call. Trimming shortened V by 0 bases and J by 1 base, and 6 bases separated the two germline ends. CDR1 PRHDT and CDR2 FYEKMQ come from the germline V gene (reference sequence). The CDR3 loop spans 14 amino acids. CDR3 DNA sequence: TGTGCCAGCAGCTTAGGCCTCTCGAACACTGAAGCTTTCTTT. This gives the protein CASSLGLSNTEAFF.

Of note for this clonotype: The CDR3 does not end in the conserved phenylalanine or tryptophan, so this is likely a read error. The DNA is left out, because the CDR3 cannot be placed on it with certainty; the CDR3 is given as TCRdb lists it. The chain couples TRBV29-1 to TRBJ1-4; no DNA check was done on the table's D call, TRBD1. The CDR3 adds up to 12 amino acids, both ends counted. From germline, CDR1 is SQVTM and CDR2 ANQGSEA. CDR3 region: CSVESGQGFPDS.

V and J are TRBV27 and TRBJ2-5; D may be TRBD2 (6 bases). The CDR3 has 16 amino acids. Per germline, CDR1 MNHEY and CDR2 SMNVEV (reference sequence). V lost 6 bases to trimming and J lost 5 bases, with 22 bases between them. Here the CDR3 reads CASSPVVAEPEETQYF. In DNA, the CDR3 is TGTGCCAGCAGCCCTGTGGTAGCGGAACCTGAGGAGACCCAGTACTTC.

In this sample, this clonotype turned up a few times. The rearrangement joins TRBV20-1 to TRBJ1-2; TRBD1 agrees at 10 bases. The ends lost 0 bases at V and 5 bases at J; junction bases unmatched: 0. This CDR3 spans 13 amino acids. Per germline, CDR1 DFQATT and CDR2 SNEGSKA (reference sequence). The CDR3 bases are TGCAGTGCTAGAGAGGGACAGGGGTATGGCTACACCTTC. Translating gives CSAREGQGYGYTF.

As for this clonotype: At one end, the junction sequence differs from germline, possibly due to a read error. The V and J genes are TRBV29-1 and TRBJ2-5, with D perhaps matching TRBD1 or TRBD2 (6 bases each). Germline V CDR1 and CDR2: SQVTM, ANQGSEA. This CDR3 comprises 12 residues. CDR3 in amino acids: CSVQGGEETRYF. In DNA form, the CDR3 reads TGCAGCGTACAGGGAGGTGAAGAGACCCGGTACTTC.

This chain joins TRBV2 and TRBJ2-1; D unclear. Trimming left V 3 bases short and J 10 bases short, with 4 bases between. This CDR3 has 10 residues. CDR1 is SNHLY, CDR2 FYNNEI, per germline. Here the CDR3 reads CASSETEQFF. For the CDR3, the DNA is TGTGCCAGCAGTGAGACCGAGCAGTTCTTC.

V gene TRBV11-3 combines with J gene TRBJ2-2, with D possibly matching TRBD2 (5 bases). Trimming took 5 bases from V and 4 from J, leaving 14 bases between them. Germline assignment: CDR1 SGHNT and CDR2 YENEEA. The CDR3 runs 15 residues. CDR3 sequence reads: CASSVPLRGTGELFF. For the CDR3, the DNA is TGTGCCAGCAGCGTACCGCTCCGGGGCACCGGGGAGCTGTTTTTT.

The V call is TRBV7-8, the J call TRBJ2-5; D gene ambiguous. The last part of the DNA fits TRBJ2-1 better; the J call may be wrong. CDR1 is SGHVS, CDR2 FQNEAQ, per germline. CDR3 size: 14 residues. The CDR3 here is CASSLDRIEIEQFF. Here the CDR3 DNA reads TGTGCCAGCAGCTTAGATAGGATAGAGATAGAGCAGTTCTTC.

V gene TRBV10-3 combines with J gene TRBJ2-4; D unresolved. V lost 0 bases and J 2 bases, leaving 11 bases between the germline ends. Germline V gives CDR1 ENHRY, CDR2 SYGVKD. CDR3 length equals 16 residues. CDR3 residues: CAISESQDAPKNIQYF. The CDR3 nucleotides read TGTGCCATCAGTGAGTCACAAGACGCCCCCAAAAACATTCAGTACTTC.

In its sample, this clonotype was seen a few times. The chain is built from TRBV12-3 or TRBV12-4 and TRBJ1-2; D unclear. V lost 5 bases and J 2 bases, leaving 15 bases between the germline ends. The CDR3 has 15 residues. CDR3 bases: TGTGCCAGCAGTGCCTCGATGGGGTGGAACTATGGCTACACCTTC. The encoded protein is CASSASMGWNYGYTF.

In DNA, the CDR3 is TGTGCTAGTGGTTTGAGCGGGACAGGGAGGTTTATCTACACCTTC. This encodes CASGLSGTGRFIYTF. The chain carries TRBV12-5 and TRBJ1-2; 9 bases are shared with TRBD1. The CDR3 is 15 amino acids. V was clipped by 2 bases and J by 10 bases; unmatched bases: 11. The germline CDR1 and CDR2 sequences are LGHNT and FRNRAP.

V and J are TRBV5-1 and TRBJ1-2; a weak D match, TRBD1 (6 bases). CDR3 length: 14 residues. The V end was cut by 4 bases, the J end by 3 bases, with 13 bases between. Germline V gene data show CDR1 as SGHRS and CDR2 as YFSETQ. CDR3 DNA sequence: TGCGCCAGCAGCGAGACAGGAGGATACTATGGCTACACCTTC. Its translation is CASSETGGYYGYTF.

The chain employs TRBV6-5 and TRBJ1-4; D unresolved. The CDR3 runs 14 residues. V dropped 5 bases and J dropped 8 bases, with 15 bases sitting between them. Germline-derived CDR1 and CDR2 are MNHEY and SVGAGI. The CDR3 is CASSPPGVTEKLFF. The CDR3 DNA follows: TGTGCCAGCAGTCCCCCGGGAGTAACCGAAAAACTGTTTTTT.